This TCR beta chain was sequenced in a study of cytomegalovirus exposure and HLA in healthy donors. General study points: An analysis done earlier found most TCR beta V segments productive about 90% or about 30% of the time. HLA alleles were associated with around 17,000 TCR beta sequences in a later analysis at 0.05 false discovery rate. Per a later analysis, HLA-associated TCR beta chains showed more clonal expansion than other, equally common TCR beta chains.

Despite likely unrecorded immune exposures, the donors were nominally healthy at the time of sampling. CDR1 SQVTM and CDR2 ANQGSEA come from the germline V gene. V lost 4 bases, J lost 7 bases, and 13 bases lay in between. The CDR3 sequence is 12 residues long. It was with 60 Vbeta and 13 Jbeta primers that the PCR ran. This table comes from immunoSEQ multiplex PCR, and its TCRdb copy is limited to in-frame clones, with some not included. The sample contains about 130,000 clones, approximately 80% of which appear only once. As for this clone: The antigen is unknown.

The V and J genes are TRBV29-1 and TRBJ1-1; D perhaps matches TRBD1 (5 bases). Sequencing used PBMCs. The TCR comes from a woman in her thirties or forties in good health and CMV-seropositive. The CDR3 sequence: CSVAQGVGEAFF. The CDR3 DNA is TGCAGCGTTGCTCAAGGGGTTGGTGAAGCTTTCTTT.